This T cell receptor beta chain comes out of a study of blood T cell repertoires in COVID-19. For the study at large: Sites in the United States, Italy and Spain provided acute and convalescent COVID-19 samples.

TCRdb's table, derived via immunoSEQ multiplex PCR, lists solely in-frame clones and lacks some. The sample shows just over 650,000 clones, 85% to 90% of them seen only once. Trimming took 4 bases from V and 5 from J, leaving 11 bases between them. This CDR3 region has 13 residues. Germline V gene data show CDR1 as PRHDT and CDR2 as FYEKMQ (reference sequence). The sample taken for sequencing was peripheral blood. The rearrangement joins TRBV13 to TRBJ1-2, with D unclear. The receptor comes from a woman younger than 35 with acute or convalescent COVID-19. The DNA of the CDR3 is TGTGCCAGCAGCTCCGCGGGCCGATATGGCTACACCTTC. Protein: CASSSAGRYGYTF.